The 13 T cell receptor beta chains presented below share a single source sample, sequenced in a study of cytomegalovirus exposure and HLA in healthy donors. Vbeta (60) and Jbeta (13) primers were used in the PCR. Only in-frame clones appear in the TCRdb table, and some are missing; sequencing was by immunoSEQ multiplex PCR. The top ten clones hold 6.2% of a sample with more than 120,000 clones, around 82% of them seen once. The sequenced sample was PBMCs. The receptors here all came from a woman between 35 and 50 years old in good health and CMV-seropositive.

The rearrangement uses TRBV18 and TRBJ1-5; D possibly corresponds to TRBD1 (5 bases). CDR1 and CDR2 (germline): KGHSH, LQKENI. The length of the CDR3 is 16 residues. V lost 2 bases and J lost 0, with 11 bases in between. For the CDR3, the DNA is TGTGCCAGCTCACCAACAGGATCTAATAGCAATCAGCCCCAGCATTTT. Translating gives CASSPTGSNSNQPQHF.

This chain connects TRBV13 to TRBJ1-1; no clear D gene. Germline loops: CDR1 PRHDT, CDR2 FYEKMQ (reference sequence). V was pared by 2 bases and J by 7 bases, with 14 bases between. The CDR3 totals 14 residues. Here the CDR3 reads CASSLRLGEGEAFF. CDR3 DNA sequence: TGTGCCAGCAGCTTAAGGCTCGGTGAGGGTGAAGCTTTCTTT. Full variable domain (remainder filled in from reference TRBV13 and TRBJ1-1): AAGVIQSPRHLIKEKRETATLKCYPIPRHDTVYWYQQGPGQDPQFLISFYEKMQSDKGSIPDRFSAQQFSDYHSELNMSSLELGDSALYFCASSLRLGEGEAFFGQGTRLTVV.

The rearrangement uses TRBV19 and TRBJ1-3; D unclear. The CDR3 totals 15 residues. Deletions cut 2 bases from V and 6 bases from J, with 14 bases between. Looked up from germline, CDR1 is LNHDA and CDR2 is SQIVND (reference sequence). CDR3 in DNA: TGTGCCAGTAGTATACAGAGGCAGACTGCAAACACCATATATTTT. It codes for CASSIQRQTANTIYF.

CDR3 residues: CASRQGAPYEQYF. CDR3 nucleotides: TGTGCCAGTAGGCAGGGGGCCCCCTACGAGCAGTACTTC. J is TRBJ2-7 and V is TRBV19; 8 bases are shared with TRBD1. Losses at the gene ends were 6 bases for V and 2 bases for J; bases not matched to a gene: 3. This CDR3 has 13 residues. Germline CDR1 and CDR2: LNHDA and SQIVND (reference sequence).

The J gene is TRBJ2-1, the V gene TRBV4-1; 9 bases fit TRBD2. Germline V gene data show CDR1 as MGHRA and CDR2 as YSYEKL. V gave up 0 bases and J gave up 4 bases; unmatched junction bases: 4. This CDR3 contains 16 residues. The CDR3 sequence is CASSQESSGMYNEQFF. The CDR3 DNA is TGCGCCAGCAGCCAAGAATCTAGCGGGATGTACAATGAGCAGTTCTTC.

The chain links TRBV30 to TRBJ2-3; perhaps TRBD2 as D (6 bases). In germline, CDR1 is GTSNPN, CDR2 SVGIG (reference sequence). V was trimmed by 1 base and J by 4 bases, leaving 18 bases between them. CDR3 size: 16 residues. The chain's CDR3 is CAWSDYSWRGPDTQYF. The CDR3 DNA sequence: TGTGCCTGGAGTGACTATTCGTGGAGGGGTCCAGATACGCAGTATTTT.

This chain connects TRBV6-5 to TRBJ1-1, with 8 positions matching TRBD1. Germline V CDR1 and CDR2: MNHEY, SVGAGI. The CDR3 sequence is 14 residues long. With 10 bases clipped from V and 1 base from J, the junction kept 8 bases outside the gene matches. Here the CDR3 DNA reads TGTGCCATCAAGACCGGGACAGGGAACACTGAAGCTTTCTTT. This gives the protein CAIKTGTGNTEAFF.

This clone was seen more than once but under ten times. The rearrangement joins TRBV6-6 to TRBJ1-2; no firm D call. Per germline, CDR1 MNHNY and CDR2 SVGAGI (reference sequence). V dropped 9 bases and J dropped 4 bases, with 12 bases sitting between them. There are 12 residues in the CDR3. The CDR3, as DNA: TGTGCCAGTCTAGCGAACCTCTATGGCTACACCTTC. This encodes CASLANLYGYTF.

This clone appeared a single time. The chain couples TRBV6-1 to TRBJ2-5; tentative D call: TRBD1 (5 bases). The last part of the DNA fits TRBJ2-7 better; the J call may be wrong. CDR3 length: 14 residues. Per the germline V gene, CDR1 is MNHNS and CDR2 is SASEGT. This chain's CDR3 is CASSVPRGAYEQYF. As DNA, the CDR3 is TGTGCCAGCAGTGTTCCAAGGGGTGCGTACGAGCAGTACTTC.

This sequence joins TRBV5-1 and TRBJ2-5; 7 bases are shared with TRBD1. V lost 4 bases, J lost 2 bases, and 8 bases stayed unmatched. CDR3 length: 15 residues. From germline, CDR1 is SGHRS and CDR2 YFSETQ. The CDR3 sequence is CASSLQGSGQETQYF. The CDR3 DNA follows: TGCGCCAGCAGCCTACAGGGGTCGGGGCAAGAGACCCAGTACTTC.

This clone was recorded a few times. V is TRBV23-1 and J is TRBJ2-2, with D unresolved. TRBV23-1 counts as an open reading frame of uncertain function. CDR3 size: 9 residues. Trimming pared 11 bases from V and 7 bases from J, leaving 5 bases between. The CDR3 here is CALDGELFF. CDR3 coding DNA: TGCGCCTTAGACGGGGAGCTGTTTTTT.

This rearrangement joins TRBV27 to TRBJ1-2; TRBD1 matches at 11 bases. From germline, CDR1 is MNHEY and CDR2 SMNVEV (reference sequence). V was clipped by 7 bases and J by 1 base; unmatched bases: 8. This CDR3 comprises 16 residues. CDR3 residues: CASIFGGQGDNYGYTF. The CDR3 DNA reads as TGTGCCAGCATCTTTGGGGGACAGGGGGATAACTATGGCTACACCTTC.

This sequence joins TRBV11-1 and TRBJ2-3, with 7 positions matching TRBD2. Trimming removed 2 bases from V and 0 bases from J; junction bases left unmatched: 2. The germline gives CDR1 SGHAT, CDR2 FQDESV (reference sequence). The CDR3 extends over 15 amino acids. The CDR3 DNA reads as TGTGCCAGCAGCTTAAAACTAGCGAGCACAGATACGCAGTATTTT. Its translation is CASSLKLASTDTQYF.